The 24 T cell receptor beta chains below all came from one sample that was sequenced in a study of T cells in Graves' hyperthyroidism and ophthalmopathy. The TCR beta CDR3 regions underwent amplification using RNA transcripts as the source. First-round RT-PCR with HTBI primers amplified the TCR CDR3 region. MiXCR, run by TCRdb on the multiplex PCR reads, gives a single entry per CDR3 protein. This sample yields approximately 640,000 distinct CDR3 sequences, of which 15% to 20% are seen a single time; approximately 3.9% belongs to the top ten. The sample taken for sequencing was blood. These receptors were taken from a woman aged 25 to 39 with Graves' hyperthyroidism.

About this clonotype: A much larger clone sits a single nucleotide away, making a read error possible. This chain connects TRBV15 to TRBJ2-1; 7 positions match TRBD1. The CDR3 has 15 residues. CDR1 is LNHNV and CDR2 is YYDKDF in the germline V gene (reference sequence). Here the CDR3 DNA reads TGTGCCACCAGCAGAGGATCAGGGGGAAGAAATGAGCAGTCCTTC. Residues: CATSRGSGGRNEQSF. The whole variable domain, filled in from reference TRBV15 and TRBJ2-1, reads DAMVIQNPRYQVTQFGKPVTLSCSQTLNHNVMYWYQQKSSQAPKLLFHYYDKDFNNEADTPDNFQSRRPNTSFCFLDIRSPGLGDTAMYLCATSRGSGGRNEQSFGPGTRLTVL.

This clonotype appeared a few times. The chain joins TRBV12-3 or TRBV12-4 to TRBJ2-1; D is possibly TRBD1 or TRBD2 (6 bases each). The V and J ends lost 5 bases and 2 bases respectively, with 16 bases between them. The CDR3 covers 16 residues. CDR3 region: CASSTPGARAYNEQFF. The CDR3, as DNA: TGTGCCAGCAGTACCCCGGGGGCCAGAGCCTACAATGAGCAGTTCTTC.

The J gene is TRBJ2-1, the V gene TRBV29-1; D may be TRBD1 (6 bases). The CDR3 sequence is 14 residues long. Trimming shortened V by 8 bases and J by 6 bases, and 20 bases separated the two germline ends. CDR1 and CDR2 (germline): SQVTM, ANQGSEA. The CDR3 sequence is CSIPAGAGLNEQFF. The CDR3 region has the DNA TGCAGCATCCCTGCAGGGGCTGGCCTCAATGAGCAGTTCTTC.

This clonotype occurred a few times. The chain uses TRBV6-2 or TRBV6-3 and TRBJ2-3; a weak D match, TRBD2 (6 bases). V lost 0 bases, J lost 3 bases, and 10 bases lay in between. The CDR3 runs 15 residues. CDR1 is MNHEY, CDR2 SVGEGT, per germline. The CDR3: CASSYSGTLTDTQYF. The CDR3 DNA reads TGTGCCAGCAGTTACTCCGGGACTCTGACAGATACGCAGTATTTT.

This clonotype came up many times. The chain has TRBV5-1 and TRBJ2-1; 9 nucleotides match TRBD2. V shed 0 bases, J shed 4 bases, and the junction held 2 bases outside the gene matches. CDR3 length: 15 residues. The germline CDR1 and CDR2 sequences are SGHRS and YFSETQ. CDR3 coding DNA: TGCGCCAGCAGCTTGGCGGGACTAGCTTACAATGAGCAGTTCTTC. This encodes CASSLAGLAYNEQFF.

This clonotype was recorded a few times. This rearrangement joins TRBV7-9 to TRBJ2-7, with D tentatively TRBD1 (5 bases). Trimming stripped 2 bases from V and 2 bases from J, with 7 bases between. The germline V gene has CDR1 SEHNR and CDR2 FQNEAQ (reference sequence). CDR3 length: 13 residues. CDR3 region: CASSLSDTYEQYF. DNA of the CDR3: TGTGCCAGCAGCTTATCGGACACCTACGAGCAGTACTTC.

This clonotype was detected ten times or more. J is TRBJ2-7 and V is TRBV5-1, with D tentatively TRBD1 (6 bases). The V and J ends lost 4 bases and 2 bases respectively, with 7 bases between them. The CDR3 runs to 12 residues. The germline gives CDR1 SGHRS, CDR2 YFSETQ. CDR3 in amino acids: CASSGTTYEQYF. The CDR3 bases are TGCGCCAGCAGCGGGACAACCTACGAGCAGTACTTC.

This clonotype has a handful of counts. The chain combines TRBV5-1 with TRBJ2-1; 8 nucleotides align to TRBD2. The CDR3 consists of 13 residues. Looked up from germline, CDR1 is SGHRS and CDR2 is YFSETQ. The V and J ends lost 7 bases and 3 bases, in that order; junction bases with no gene match: 3. The CDR3 sequence is CASEAGDYNEQFF. CDR3 bases: TGCGCCAGCGAAGCGGGAGACTACAATGAGCAGTTCTTC.

This clonotype appeared many times. This chain uses TRBV3-1 with TRBJ1-6, with D possibly TRBD1 on 5 matching bases. With 3 bases removed from V and 10 bases from J, the gap between germline ends came to 16 bases. The length of the CDR3 is 15 residues. Germline V gene lookup returns CDR1 LGHDT and CDR2 YNNKEL (reference sequence). The CDR3 sequence: CASSQISGVESPLHF. The CDR3 coding sequence is TGTGCCAGCAGCCAGATTTCGGGGGTCGAATCACCCCTCCACTTT.

This clonotype appeared a few times. The chain uses TRBV12-3 or TRBV12-4 and TRBJ2-2; 9 bases agree with TRBD2. The CDR3 totals 15 residues. V was pared by 6 bases and J by 3 bases, with 5 bases of the junction left unmatched. CDR3 coding DNA: TGTGCCAGCAGGGAGCGGGAGGTCGACACCGGGGAGCTGTTTTTT. Its translation: CASREREVDTGELFF.

This clonotype was detected only a few times. Just one base apart from a much larger clone, this may be a read error. The chain joins TRBV5-5 to TRBJ2-3; either TRBD1 or TRBD2 may supply D (5 bases each). Germline V gene sequence: CDR1 SGHKS, CDR2 YYEKEE (reference sequence). The length of the CDR3 is 13 residues. CDR3: CAGSLGTTDTQYF. CDR3 nucleotide sequence: TGTGCCGGCAGCTTGGGGACGACAGATACGCAGTATTTT.

This clonotype was picked up many times. J is TRBJ2-7 and V is TRBV27, with unresolved D. This CDR3 is 17 amino acids long. Trimming shortened V by 6 bases and J by 7 bases, and 28 bases separated the two germline ends. Germline V CDR1 and CDR2: MNHEY, SMNVEV (reference sequence). In DNA, the CDR3 is TGTGCCAGCAGGAAGCTCGGTTCGGCTCAAATCATACGAGAGCAGTACTTC. This translates into CASRKLGSAQIIREQYF.

This clonotype was observed at least ten times. The genes are TRBV7-3 and TRBJ2-5; D uncertain. V was shortened by 3 bases and J by 4 bases, with 6 bases between the two germline ends. The CDR3 is 12 amino acids. From germline, CDR1 is SGHTA and CDR2 FQGTGA. The CDR3 loop reads CASSFYGETQYF. As DNA, the CDR3 is TGTGCCAGCAGCTTCTACGGAGAGACCCAGTACTTC. The whole variable domain, remainder taken from reference TRBV7-3 and TRBJ2-5, is GAGVSQTPSNKVTEKGKYVELRCDPISGHTALYWYRQSLGQGPEFLIYFQGTGAADDSGLPNDRFFAVRPEGSVSTLKIQRTERGDSAVYLCASSFYGETQYFGPGTRLLVL.

The CDR3 region has the DNA TGTGCCATCTATAGACAGGGCGCGAACACTGAAGCTTTCTTT. This codes for CAIYRQGANTEAFF. The genes are TRBV28 and TRBJ1-1; 7 bases fit TRBD1. From germline, CDR1 is MDHEN and CDR2 SYDVKM. The junction had 9 bases not matched to a gene; V was cut back by 10 bases and J by 1 base. The length of the CDR3 is 14 residues. Filled out from reference TRBV28 and TRBJ1-1, the complete variable domain reads DVKVTQSSRYLVKRTGEKVFLECVQDMDHENMFWYRQDPGLGLRLIYFSYDVKMKEKGDIPEGYSVSREKKERFSLILESASTNQTSMYLCAIYRQGANTEAFFGQGTRLTVV.

At least ten counts were recorded for this clonotype. V and J are TRBV28 and TRBJ1-1; tentative D call: TRBD1 (5 bases). V shed 7 bases and J shed 6 bases, with 15 bases lying between them. The germline V gene has CDR1 MDHEN and CDR2 SYDVKM. The CDR3 runs 13 residues. In DNA, the CDR3 is TGTGCCAGCACTGTGTTGCTACAGGCTGAAGCTTTCTTT. Encoded protein: CASTVLLQAEAFF.

This clonotype was observed many times. The chain employs TRBV30 and TRBJ1-2, with D hard to call. V was pared by 4 bases and J by 0 bases, with 15 bases between. The CDR3 is 15 residues long. Germline assignment: CDR1 GTSNPN and CDR2 SVGIG (reference sequence). The CDR3 DNA reads TGTGCCTGGAATTCCTCGCCGACCTCTAACTATGGCTACACCTTC. Translation gives CAWNSSPTSNYGYTF.

V and J are TRBV6-4 and TRBJ1-5; D gene ambiguous. Germline V gene sequence: CDR1 MRHNA, CDR2 SNTAGT. The CDR3 is 13 amino acids. Between the trimmed V and J ends, which lost 6 bases and 7 bases, there was a span of 13 bases. The CDR3 loop is CASSQEAGQPQHF. CDR3 DNA sequence: TGTGCCAGCAGCCAAGAAGCAGGACAGCCCCAGCATTTT.

This clonotype was observed a handful of times. The chain combines TRBV6-1 with TRBJ2-3; 13 bases are shared with TRBD2. V shed 5 bases and J 2 bases; nucleotides not matched to a gene: 10. CDR1 and CDR2 (germline): MNHNS, SASEGT. CDR3 length: 18 residues. The DNA of the CDR3 is TGTGCCAGCAGTTTGTCCGGACTAGCGGGAGTGGTCACAGATACGCAGTATTTT. Translating it yields CASSLSGLAGVVTDTQYF.

V and J are TRBV29-1 and TRBJ2-1, with D perhaps assigned TRBD1 or TRBD2 (5 bases each). V lost 3 bases and J lost 0, with 12 bases in between. From germline, CDR1 is SQVTM and CDR2 ANQGSEA. There are 15 residues in the CDR3. The CDR3 region is CSVDPGASSYNEQFF. DNA for the CDR3: TGCAGCGTTGACCCCGGGGCTAGCTCCTACAATGAGCAGTTCTTC.

The chain is built from TRBV28 and TRBJ2-5, with 9 positions matching TRBD2. Trimming at V came to 5 bases and at J to 7 bases, leaving 14 bases not matched to a gene. CDR1 and CDR2 (germline): MDHEN, SYDVKM. The CDR3 covers 16 residues. The CDR3 sequence is CASSPLVSGSMGTQYF. The CDR3 DNA reads TGTGCCAGCAGTCCCCTTGTTAGCGGGAGCATGGGGACCCAGTACTTC.

The CDR3 bases are TGCGCCAGCAGCCCCTTAGCGGGGTCGTCCCACGAGCAGTACTTC. This encodes CASSPLAGSSHEQYF. The chain carries TRBV5-1 and TRBJ2-7, with 8 bases matching TRBD2. The CDR3 extends over 15 amino acids. Germline V gene lookup returns CDR1 SGHRS and CDR2 YFSETQ. Germline trimming cut 4 bases from V and 5 bases from J; bases unmatched to any gene: 11.

This clonotype occurred many times. The J gene is TRBJ2-1, the V gene TRBV5-1; 8 bases align to TRBD2. The V gene end was trimmed by 4 bases and the J gene end by 4 bases; junction bases not matched to a gene: 16. The CDR3 runs to 18 residues. Germline V gives CDR1 SGHRS, CDR2 YFSETQ. In DNA, the CDR3 is TGCGCCAGCAGCGTGATGTACGGAGAGCGGGAGAGGTACAATGAGCAGTTCTTC. Translating gives CASSVMYGERERYNEQFF.

The J gene is TRBJ1-6, the V gene TRBV30; 8 bases match TRBD1. Germline V gives CDR1 GTSNPN, CDR2 SVGIG (reference sequence). V trimming: 3 bases; J trimming: 11 bases; junction bases outside the gene matches: 12. CDR3 length equals 15 residues. The CDR3 loop reads CAWSSPGRGLAPLHF. Here the CDR3 DNA reads TGTGCCTGGAGCAGCCCAGGCAGGGGGCTGGCACCCCTCCACTTT.

The table lists this clonotype with a few counts. This CDR3 reads CASSQFGGTEAFF. The CDR3 DNA sequence: TGCGCCAGCAGCCAATTTGGTGGAACTGAAGCTTTCTTT. The rearrangement uses TRBV4-3 and TRBJ1-1, with D hard to call. The CDR3 covers 13 residues. Per germline, CDR1 LGHNA and CDR2 YSLEER. Trimming removed 2 bases at V and 5 bases at J, with 9 bases between.